This TCR beta chain was retrieved from a study of long-term antiretroviral therapy in people with HIV. Findings and limits, study-wide: Pre-ART clonal expansions dominated every time point's repertoire.

Prior to DNA extraction, the samples held about 1-10 million cryopreserved PBMC. There are 16 residues in the CDR3. V lost 4 bases and J lost 2; bases outside the gene matches: 7. The V gene's germline CDR1 is SGHRS and CDR2 YFSETQ. Note on this clone: Antigen unknown.

This was the immunoSEQ v3.0 assay at survey level. Measured with immunoSEQ multiplex PCR; TCRdb has only the in-frame clones, and not every one. Of about 22,000 clones listed, around 80% were seen once; the top ten hold approximately 19%. This receptor was taken from a man younger than 35 with HIV. This material consisted of unsorted PBMCs, taken 0.1 years before starting antiretroviral therapy. The chain employs TRBV5-1 and TRBJ2-2; 8 bases are shared with TRBD2. In DNA form, the CDR3 reads TGCGCCAGCAGCGGGCTGGCGGGGGGCAACACCGGGGAGCTGTTTTTT. Protein: CASSGLAGGNTGELFF.